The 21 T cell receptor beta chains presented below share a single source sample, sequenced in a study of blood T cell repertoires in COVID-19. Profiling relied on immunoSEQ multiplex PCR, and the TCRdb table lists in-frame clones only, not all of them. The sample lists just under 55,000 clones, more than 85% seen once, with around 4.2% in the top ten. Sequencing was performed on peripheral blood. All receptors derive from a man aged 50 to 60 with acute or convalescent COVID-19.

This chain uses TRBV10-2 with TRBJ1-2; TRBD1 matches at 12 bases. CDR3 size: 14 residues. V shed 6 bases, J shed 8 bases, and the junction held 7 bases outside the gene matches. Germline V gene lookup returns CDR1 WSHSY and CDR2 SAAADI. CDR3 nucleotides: TGCGCCAGCAGCGAAGGGACAGGGGGCCGGGGCTACACCTTC. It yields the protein CASSEGTGGRGYTF.

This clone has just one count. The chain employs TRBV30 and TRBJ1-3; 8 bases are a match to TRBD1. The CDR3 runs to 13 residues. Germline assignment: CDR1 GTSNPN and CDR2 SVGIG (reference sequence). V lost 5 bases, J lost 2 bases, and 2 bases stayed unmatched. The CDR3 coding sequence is TGTGCCTGGGACAGGGGAGCTGGAAACACCATATATTTT. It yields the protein CAWDRGAGNTIYF. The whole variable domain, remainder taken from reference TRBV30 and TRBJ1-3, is SQTIHQWPATLVQPVGSPLSLECTVEGTSNPNLYWYRQAAGRGLQLLFYSVGIGQISSEVPQNLSASRPQDRQFILSSKKLLLSDSGFYLCAWDRGAGNTIYFGEGSWLTVV.

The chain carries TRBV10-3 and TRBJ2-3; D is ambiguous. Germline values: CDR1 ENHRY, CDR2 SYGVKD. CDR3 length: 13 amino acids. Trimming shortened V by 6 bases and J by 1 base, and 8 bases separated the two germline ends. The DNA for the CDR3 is TGTGCCATCAGGCTCACAGGCACAGATACGCAGTATTTT. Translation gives CAIRLTGTDTQYF.

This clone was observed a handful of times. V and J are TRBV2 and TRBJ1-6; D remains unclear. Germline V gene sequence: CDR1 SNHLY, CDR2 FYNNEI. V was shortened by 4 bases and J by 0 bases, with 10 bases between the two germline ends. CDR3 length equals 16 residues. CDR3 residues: CASSVRGSSYNSPLHF. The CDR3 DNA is TGTGCCAGCAGTGTTCGGGGTAGCTCCTATAATTCACCCCTCCACTTT.

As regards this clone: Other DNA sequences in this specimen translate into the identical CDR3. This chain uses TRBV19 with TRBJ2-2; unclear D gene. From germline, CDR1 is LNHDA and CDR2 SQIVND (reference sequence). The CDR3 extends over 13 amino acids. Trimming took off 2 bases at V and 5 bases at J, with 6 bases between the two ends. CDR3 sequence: CASSITVTGELFF. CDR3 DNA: TGTGCCAGTAGTATAACAGTTACCGGGGAGCTGTTTTTT.

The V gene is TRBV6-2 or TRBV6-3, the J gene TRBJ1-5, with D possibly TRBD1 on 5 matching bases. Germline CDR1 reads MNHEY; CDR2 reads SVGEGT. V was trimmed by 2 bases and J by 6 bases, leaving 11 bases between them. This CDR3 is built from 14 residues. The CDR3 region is CASSYRGGSQPQHF. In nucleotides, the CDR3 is TGTGCCAGCAGTTACAGGGGTGGTAGTCAGCCCCAGCATTTT.

CDR3 sequence: CATSDWDRFSGELFF. CDR3 DNA: TGTGCCACCAGTGACTGGGACAGGTTTTCCGGGGAGCTGTTTTTT. This sequence joins TRBV24-1 and TRBJ2-2; 8 positions match TRBD1. Germline CDR1 KGHDR, CDR2 SFDVKD. The CDR3 covers 15 residues. The trim removed 4 bases at V and 6 bases at J, leaving 6 bases unmatched.

The CDR3 loop reads CSVVSYNEQFF. Written as DNA, the CDR3 is TGCAGCGTTGTTAGCTACAATGAGCAGTTCTTC. The rearrangement links TRBV29-1 to TRBJ2-1, with no clear D. Germline loops: CDR1 SQVTM, CDR2 ANQGSEA. The V and J ends lost 4 bases and 3 bases respectively, with 4 bases between them. The CDR3 is 11 amino acids.

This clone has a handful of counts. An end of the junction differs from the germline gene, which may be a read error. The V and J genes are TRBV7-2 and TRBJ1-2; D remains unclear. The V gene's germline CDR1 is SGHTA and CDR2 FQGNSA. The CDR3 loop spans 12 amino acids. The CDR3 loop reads CASSGRLREYAF. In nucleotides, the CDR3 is TGTGCCAGCAGTGGGAGGTTGCGGGAGTACGCCTTC.

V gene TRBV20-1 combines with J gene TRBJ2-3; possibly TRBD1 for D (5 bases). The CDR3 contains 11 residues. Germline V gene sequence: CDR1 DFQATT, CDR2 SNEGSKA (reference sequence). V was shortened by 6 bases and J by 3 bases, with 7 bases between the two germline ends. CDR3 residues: CSAGVTDTQYF. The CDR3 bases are TGCAGTGCAGGGGTTACAGATACGCAGTATTTT.

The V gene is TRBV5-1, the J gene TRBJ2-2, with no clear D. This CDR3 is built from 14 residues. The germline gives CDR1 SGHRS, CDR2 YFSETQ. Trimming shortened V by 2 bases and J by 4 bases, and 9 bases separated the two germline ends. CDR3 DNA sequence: TGCGCCAGCAGCTTTCCTAGAACCACCGGGGAGCTGTTTTTT. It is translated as CASSFPRTTGELFF. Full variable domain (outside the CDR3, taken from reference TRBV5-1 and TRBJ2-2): KAGVTQTPRYLIKTRGQQVTLSCSPISGHRSVSWYQQTPGQGLQFLFEYFSETQRNKGNFPGRFSGRQFSNSRSEMNVSTLELGDSALYLCASSFPRTTGELFFGEGSRLTVL.

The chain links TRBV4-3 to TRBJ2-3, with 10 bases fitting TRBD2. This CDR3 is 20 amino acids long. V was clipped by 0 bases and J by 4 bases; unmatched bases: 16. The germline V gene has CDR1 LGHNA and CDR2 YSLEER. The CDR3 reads CASSQDLSGRAGMVPDTQYF. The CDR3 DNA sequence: TGCGCCAGCAGCCAAGATCTCAGCGGGAGGGCCGGGATGGTTCCAGATACGCAGTATTTT.

CDR3 sequence: CASSYSPQGARTEAFF. The CDR3, as DNA: TGTGCCAGCAGTTACTCGCCCCAGGGGGCGAGAACTGAAGCTTTCTTT. The genes are TRBV6-5 and TRBJ1-1, with TRBD1 matching over 8 bases. The CDR3 is 16 residues long. CDR1 is MNHEY and CDR2 is SVGAGI in the germline V gene. The ends lost 0 bases at V and 5 bases at J; junction bases unmatched: 8.

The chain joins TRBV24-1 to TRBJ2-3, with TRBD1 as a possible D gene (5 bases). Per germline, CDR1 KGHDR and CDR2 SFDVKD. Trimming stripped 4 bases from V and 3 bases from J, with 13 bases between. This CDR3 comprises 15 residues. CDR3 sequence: CATSEGQGETDTQYF. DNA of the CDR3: TGTGCCACCAGTGAAGGGCAGGGTGAGACAGATACGCAGTATTTT.

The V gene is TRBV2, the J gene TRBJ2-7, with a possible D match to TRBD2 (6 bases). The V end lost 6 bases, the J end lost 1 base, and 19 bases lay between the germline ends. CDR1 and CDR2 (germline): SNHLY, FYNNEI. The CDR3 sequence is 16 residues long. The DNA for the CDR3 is TGTGCCAGCAGCCAGGGAGGCCCGTGGGATTCCTACGAGCAGTACTTC. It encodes CASSQGGPWDSYEQYF.

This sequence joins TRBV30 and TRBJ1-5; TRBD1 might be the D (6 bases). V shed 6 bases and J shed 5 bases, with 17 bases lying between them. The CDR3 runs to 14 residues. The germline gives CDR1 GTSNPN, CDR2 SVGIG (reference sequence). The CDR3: CACLGEGVHQPQHF. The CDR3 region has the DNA TGTGCCTGCCTAGGGGAGGGGGTCCATCAGCCCCAGCATTTT.

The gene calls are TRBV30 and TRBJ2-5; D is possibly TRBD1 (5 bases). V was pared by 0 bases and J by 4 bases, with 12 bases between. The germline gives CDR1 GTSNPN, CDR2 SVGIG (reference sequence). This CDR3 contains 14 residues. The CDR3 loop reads CAWSVGSQGETQYF. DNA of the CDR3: TGTGCCTGGAGTGTAGGTTCGCAGGGAGAGACCCAGTACTTC.

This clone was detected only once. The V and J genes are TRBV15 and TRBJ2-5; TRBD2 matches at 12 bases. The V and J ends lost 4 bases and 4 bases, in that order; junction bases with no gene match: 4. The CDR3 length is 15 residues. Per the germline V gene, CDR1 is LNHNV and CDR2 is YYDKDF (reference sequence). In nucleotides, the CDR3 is TGTGCCACCAGCAAGGGACTAGCGGGCGGAGAGACCCAGTACTTC. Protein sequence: CATSKGLAGGETQYF.

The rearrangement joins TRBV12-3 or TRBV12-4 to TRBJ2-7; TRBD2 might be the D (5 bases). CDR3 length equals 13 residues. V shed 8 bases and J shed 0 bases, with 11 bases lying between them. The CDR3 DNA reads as TGTGCCAGCCAGCGGTCTAGCTCCTACGAGCAGTACTTC. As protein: CASQRSSSYEQYF.

Here the CDR3 DNA reads TGCAGCGTTGTTGGCAGGGGTGAAGCTTTCTTT. This sequence encodes CSVVGRGEAFF. The rearrangement joins TRBV29-1 to TRBJ1-1; tentative D call: TRBD1 (6 bases). Germline-derived CDR1 and CDR2 are SQVTM and ANQGSEA. Trimming left V 4 bases short and J 7 bases short, with 10 bases between. This CDR3 is 11 amino acids long.

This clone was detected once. Here the CDR3 reads CASSKPLPTGELFF. In nucleotides, the CDR3 is TGTGCCAGCAGCAAACCACTGCCCACCGGGGAGCTGTTTTTT. V gene TRBV21-1 combines with J gene TRBJ2-2; the D call of TRBD2 is as the table states it, not checked on the DNA. TRBV21-1 is a recognized pseudogene. The length of the CDR3 is 14 residues.